This T cell receptor beta chain was retrieved from a study of technical replicates of blood from several donors. The assay was immunoSEQ multiplex PCR, and TCRdb's table has in-frame clones only and misses some. The sample contains over 75,000 clones, approximately 97% of which appear only once. The table lists this clone with a count of one. Input material: T cells isolated from PBMCs. The receptor was derived from a human donor in good health.

The CDR3 DNA is TGTGCCAGCAGCCCTAACAGGGGGGTGAATCAGCCCCAGCATTTT. This codes for CASSPNRGVNQPQHF. V usage is TRBV5-4 and J usage is TRBJ1-5, with 8 bases that match TRBD1. The CDR3 has 15 amino acids. J gave up 4 bases and V 4 bases, and 7 bases lay outside the gene matches. Germline CDR1 is SGHNT and CDR2 is YYREEE (reference sequence). The full variable domain, in which reference TRBV5-4 and TRBJ1-5 provide the parts outside the CDR3, is ETGVTQSPTHLIKTRGQQVTLRCSSQSGHNTVSWYQQALGQGPQFIFQYYREEENGRGNFPPRFSGLQFPNYSSELNVNALELDDSALYLCASSPNRGVNQPQHFGDGTRLSIL.